The 23 T cell receptor beta chains below come from one sample, sequenced in a study of vaccination effects on CD4 cells after COVID-19. TCRdb's copy holds only in-frame clones and misses some; the assay was immunoSEQ multiplex PCR. The data contain tens of thousands of clones, nearly 80% of them singletons. In the ViraFEST assay, antigen-specific CD4+ clonotypes were identified by expansion after peptide-pool stimulation. Around day 10 of culture, CD4+ T cells were separated out. Testing of the vaccine recipients showed negative nucleocapsid antibodies and no prior SARS-CoV-2 infection. These TCRs' antigens remain unknown. The sequencing used CD4+ T cells from PBMCs cultured with HCoV-OC43 spike peptides, collected before COVID-19 vaccination. As for subset: HCoV-OC43 spike overlapping peptide pool stimulation. These receptors were obtained from a human donor who received a COVID-19 vaccine.

This clone has just a few counts. The genes are TRBV19 and TRBJ1-2; D not resolved. Trimming shortened V by 8 bases and J by 2 bases, and 12 bases separated the two germline ends. The germline gives CDR1 LNHDA, CDR2 SQIVND (reference sequence). The CDR3 is 13 amino acids. DNA for the CDR3: TGTGCCAGTTCGAAAAATCGAAACTATGGCTACACCTTC. Amino acids: CASSKNRNYGYTF.

The rearrangement joins TRBV6-5 to TRBJ1-4; TRBD1 is a possible D gene (5 bases). V gave up 3 bases and J gave up 4 bases, with 12 bases separating them. The CDR3 is 15 amino acids. CDR1 is MNHEY, CDR2 SVGAGI, per germline. CDR3 nucleotides: TGTGCCAGCAGTTATAGGGGCAGGCTTAATGAAAAACTGTTTTTT. Translated: CASSYRGRLNEKLFF.

V usage is TRBV5-1 and J usage is TRBJ2-1, with D maybe TRBD1 (5 bases). Germline V gene data show CDR1 as SGHRS and CDR2 as YFSETQ. Trimming pared 1 base from V and 9 bases from J, leaving 11 bases between. The CDR3 has 13 amino acids. The CDR3 loop is CASSLSQGFEQFF. CDR3 sequence (DNA): TGCGCCAGCAGCTTGAGCCAGGGCTTTGAGCAGTTCTTC.

The gene calls are TRBV21-1 and TRBJ2-6; the table's D call TRBD2 went unverified against the DNA. TRBV21-1 is a listed pseudogene. CDR3 size: 15 residues. The CDR3 sequence is CASSKDGRGANVLTF. The CDR3 bases are TGTGCCAGCAGCAAAGATGGGAGGGGGGCCAACGTCCTGACTTTC.

The chain is built from TRBV5-5 and TRBJ1-1, with unresolved D. Germline CDR1 SGHKS, CDR2 YYEKEE (reference sequence). Deletions cut 7 bases from V and 8 bases from J, with 12 bases between. The CDR3 has 11 residues. CDR3 nucleotides: TGTGCCAGCCTTAAAAACATGGAAGCTTTCTTT. This sequence encodes CASLKNMEAFF.

V is TRBV6-5 and J is TRBJ2-3, with TRBD2 matching over 7 bases. V was pared by 3 bases and J by 0 bases, with 3 bases of the junction left unmatched. Germline CDR1 is MNHEY and CDR2 is SVGAGI. This CDR3 is 15 amino acids long. The CDR3 spells CASSYRGVSTDTQYF. CDR3 nucleotide sequence: TGTGCCAGCAGTTATCGGGGGGTTAGCACAGATACGCAGTATTTT.

The genes are TRBV7-2 and TRBJ1-3; possibly TRBD1 for D (6 bases). Germline V gives CDR1 SGHTA, CDR2 FQGNSA. Trimming pared 5 bases from V and 0 bases from J, leaving 8 bases between. The CDR3 is 14 residues long. CDR3 DNA sequence: TGTGCCAGCAGCCGGGACAACTCTGGAAACACCATATATTTT. This encodes CASSRDNSGNTIYF.

The CDR3 is CASSRSEGASYGYTF. As DNA, the CDR3 is TGCGCCAGCAGCCGCTCAGAGGGGGCGTCTTATGGCTACACCTTC. V gene TRBV5-1 combines with J gene TRBJ1-2; 7 bases fit TRBD1. With 4 bases clipped from V and 5 bases from J, the junction kept 11 bases outside the gene matches. Germline V CDR1 and CDR2: SGHRS, YFSETQ. CDR3 length: 15 residues.

The gene calls are TRBV5-1 and TRBJ1-1; D remains ambiguous. Trimming shortened V by 4 bases and J by 4 bases, and 17 bases separated the two germline ends. The germline gives CDR1 SGHRS, CDR2 YFSETQ. This CDR3 comprises 15 residues. The CDR3 loop is CASSAGTPVGTEAFF. As DNA, the CDR3 is TGCGCCAGCAGCGCAGGAACCCCGGTGGGCACTGAAGCTTTCTTT.

This chain uses TRBV5-1 with TRBJ1-1; D remains ambiguous. V was pared by 0 bases and J by 0 bases, with 6 bases between. The CDR3 has 14 amino acids. The germline gives CDR1 SGHRS, CDR2 YFSETQ. The CDR3 nucleotides read TGCGCCAGCAGCTTGGTCGAGTTGAACACTGAAGCTTTCTTT. It codes for CASSLVELNTEAFF.

Note on this clone: Its ends do not fully match the called genes, so a read error is possible. The CDR3 sequence: CASSGTSGGIPLF. The CDR3 nucleotides read TGTGCCAGCAGCGGGACTAGCGGGGGAATTCCTCTCTTC. The genes are TRBV27 and TRBJ2-1; 14 positions agree with TRBD2. The CDR3 runs to 13 residues. CDR1 and CDR2 (germline): MNHEY, SMNVEV (reference sequence).

Only a few counts were recorded for this clone. The chain employs TRBV3-1 (or the pseudogene TRBV3-2) and TRBJ1-1; D unresolved. This CDR3 has 13 amino acids. Per germline, CDR1 LGHDT and CDR2 YNNKEL (reference sequence). The V gene lost 1 base and the J gene lost 1 base, with 4 bases spanning the gap. The CDR3 here is CASSQARNTEAFF. The CDR3, as DNA: TGTGCCAGCAGCCAAGCGAGGAACACTGAAGCTTTCTTT.

As concerns this clone: The same CDR3 can be traced to other DNA sequences in this sample. The J gene is TRBJ1-1, the V gene TRBV7-3; tentative D call: TRBD1 (6 bases). From germline, CDR1 is SGHTA and CDR2 FQGTGA. V gave up 6 bases and J gave up 1 base, with 9 bases separating them. The CDR3 has 13 amino acids. CDR3 residues: CASSSQGNTEAFF. The DNA of the CDR3 is TGTGCCAGCAGTTCACAGGGGAACACTGAAGCTTTCTTT.

A few counts support this clone. This rearrangement joins TRBV4-1 to TRBJ1-2; TRBD1 might be the D (6 bases). Per germline, CDR1 MGHRA and CDR2 YSYEKL. This CDR3 contains 15 residues. Trimming removed 2 bases at V and 8 bases at J, with 18 bases between. This CDR3 reads CASSQPPGGLDGYTF. Here the CDR3 DNA reads TGCGCCAGCAGCCAACCTCCCGGGGGGCTAGACGGCTACACCTTC.

The CDR3 reads CATSESGTRAIGTQYF. As DNA, the CDR3 is TGTGCCACCAGTGAGTCCGGGACTAGGGCCATTGGCACGCAGTATTTT. This chain joins TRBV24-1 and TRBJ2-3, with 8 bases that match TRBD2. J gave up 9 bases and V 4 bases, and 14 bases lay outside the gene matches. The CDR3 consists of 16 residues. Germline-derived CDR1 and CDR2 are KGHDR and SFDVKD.

The V and J genes are TRBV6-6 and TRBJ2-1, with unresolved D. Germline CDR1 and CDR2: MNHNY and SVGAGI (reference sequence). The CDR3 contains 13 residues. V lost 10 bases and J 3 bases, leaving 13 bases between the germline ends. The DNA of the CDR3 is TGTGCCACCATCTCGGAAGGCTACAATGAGCAGTTCTTC. It is translated as CATISEGYNEQFF.

The chain combines TRBV5-1 with TRBJ2-2, with 13 bases that match TRBD2. CDR3 length equals 17 residues. Germline assignment: CDR1 SGHRS and CDR2 YFSETQ. V dropped 2 bases and J dropped 5; count of bases not matched to a gene: 6. CDR3 coding DNA: TGCGCCAGCAGCTTCCAGAGGACTAGCGGGGGAACCGGGGAGCTGTTTTTT. This encodes CASSFQRTSGGTGELFF.

This chain connects TRBV6-5 to TRBJ1-1; D may be TRBD1 (5 bases). Germline lookup yields CDR1 MNHEY and CDR2 SVGAGI. V was shortened by 6 bases and J by 1 base, with 9 bases between the two germline ends. The CDR3 is 13 residues long. CDR3 sequence (DNA): TGTGCCAGCAGAAACGGACAGAACACTGAAGCTTTCTTT. It encodes CASRNGQNTEAFF.

This clone appeared a few times. This sequence joins TRBV6-1 and TRBJ2-7; D is unresolved. Per germline, CDR1 MNHNS and CDR2 SASEGT. The CDR3 length is 15 residues. Trimming left V 0 bases short and J 0 bases short, with 9 bases between. CDR3 sequence reads: CASSEAAAASYEQYV. CDR3 in DNA: TGTGCCAGCAGTGAAGCGGCGGCAGCCTCCTACGAGCAGTACGTC.

The chain combines TRBV21-1 with TRBJ2-7; TRBD1 is the table's D call and was not checked against the DNA. TRBV21-1 is a documented pseudogene. The CDR3 is made up of 14 amino acids. The CDR3 spells CASSMDRGPYEQYV. The CDR3 nucleotides are TGTGCCAGCAGCATGGACAGGGGTCCCTACGAGCAGTACGTC.

The J gene is TRBJ1-5, the V gene TRBV15, with no clear D. This CDR3 is 13 amino acids long. Germline assignment: CDR1 LNHNV and CDR2 YYDKDF (reference sequence). V dropped 0 bases and J dropped 5 bases, with 5 bases sitting between them. CDR3 amino acids: CATSRDLDQPQHF. CDR3 coding DNA: TGTGCCACCAGCAGAGACTTGGATCAGCCCCAGCATTTT.

J is TRBJ2-6 and V is TRBV7-9; tentatively, D is TRBD1 (6 bases). Germline V CDR1 and CDR2: SEHNR, FQNEAQ (reference sequence). Trimming took 8 bases from V and 0 from J, leaving 11 bases between them. The length of the CDR3 is 15 residues. The CDR3 coding sequence is TGTGCCAGCGGCAAAGGGGGCTCTGGGGCCAACGTCCTGACTTTC. It translates to CASGKGGSGANVLTF.

This chain joins TRBV14 and TRBJ2-5; TRBD1 matches at 12 bases. CDR3 length equals 16 residues. The junction had 6 bases not matched to a gene; V was cut back by 2 bases and J by 5 bases. The germline V gene encodes CDR1 SGHDN and CDR2 FVKESK. CDR3 residues: CASSQPGTGGGETQYF. The CDR3 DNA reads TGTGCCAGCAGCCAACCTGGGACAGGGGGCGGTGAGACCCAGTACTTC.